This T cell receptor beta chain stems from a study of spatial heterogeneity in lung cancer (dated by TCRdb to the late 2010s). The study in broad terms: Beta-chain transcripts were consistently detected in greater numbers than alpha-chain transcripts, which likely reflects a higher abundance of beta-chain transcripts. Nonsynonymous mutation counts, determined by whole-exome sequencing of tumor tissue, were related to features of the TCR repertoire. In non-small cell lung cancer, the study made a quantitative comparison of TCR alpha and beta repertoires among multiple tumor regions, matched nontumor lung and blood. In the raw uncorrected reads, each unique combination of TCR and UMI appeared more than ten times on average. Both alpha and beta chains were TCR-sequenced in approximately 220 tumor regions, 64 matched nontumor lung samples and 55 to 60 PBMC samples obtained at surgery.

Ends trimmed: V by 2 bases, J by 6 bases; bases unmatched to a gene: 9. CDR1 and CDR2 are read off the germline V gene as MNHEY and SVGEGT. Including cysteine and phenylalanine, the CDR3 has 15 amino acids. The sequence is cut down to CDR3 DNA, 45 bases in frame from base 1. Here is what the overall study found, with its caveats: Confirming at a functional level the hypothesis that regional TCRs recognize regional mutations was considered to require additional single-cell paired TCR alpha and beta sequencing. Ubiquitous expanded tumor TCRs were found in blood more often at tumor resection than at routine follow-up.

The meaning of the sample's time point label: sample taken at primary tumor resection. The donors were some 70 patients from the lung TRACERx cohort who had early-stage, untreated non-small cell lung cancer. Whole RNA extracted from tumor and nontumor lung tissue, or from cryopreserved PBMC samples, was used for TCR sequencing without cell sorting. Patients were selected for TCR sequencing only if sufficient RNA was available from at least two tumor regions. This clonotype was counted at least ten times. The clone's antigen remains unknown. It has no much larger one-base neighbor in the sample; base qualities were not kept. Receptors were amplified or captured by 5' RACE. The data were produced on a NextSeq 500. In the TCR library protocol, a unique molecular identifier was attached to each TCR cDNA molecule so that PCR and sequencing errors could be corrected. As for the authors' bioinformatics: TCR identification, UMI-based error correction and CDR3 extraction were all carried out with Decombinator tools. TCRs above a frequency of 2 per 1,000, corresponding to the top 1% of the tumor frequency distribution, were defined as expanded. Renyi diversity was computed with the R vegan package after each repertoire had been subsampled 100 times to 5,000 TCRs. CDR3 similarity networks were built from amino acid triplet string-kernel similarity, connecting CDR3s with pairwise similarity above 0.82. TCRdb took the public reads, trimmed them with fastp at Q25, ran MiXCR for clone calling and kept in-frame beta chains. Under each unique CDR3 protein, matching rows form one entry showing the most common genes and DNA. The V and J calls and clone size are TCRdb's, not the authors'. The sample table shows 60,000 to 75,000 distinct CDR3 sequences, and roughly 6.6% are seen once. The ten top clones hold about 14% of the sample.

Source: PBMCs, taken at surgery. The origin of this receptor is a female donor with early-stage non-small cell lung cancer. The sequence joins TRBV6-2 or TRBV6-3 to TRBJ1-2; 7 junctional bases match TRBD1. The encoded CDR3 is CASSYLNRGGDGYTF. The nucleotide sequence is TGTGCCAGCAGTTACCTTAACCGAGGGGGCGATGGCTACACCTTC.